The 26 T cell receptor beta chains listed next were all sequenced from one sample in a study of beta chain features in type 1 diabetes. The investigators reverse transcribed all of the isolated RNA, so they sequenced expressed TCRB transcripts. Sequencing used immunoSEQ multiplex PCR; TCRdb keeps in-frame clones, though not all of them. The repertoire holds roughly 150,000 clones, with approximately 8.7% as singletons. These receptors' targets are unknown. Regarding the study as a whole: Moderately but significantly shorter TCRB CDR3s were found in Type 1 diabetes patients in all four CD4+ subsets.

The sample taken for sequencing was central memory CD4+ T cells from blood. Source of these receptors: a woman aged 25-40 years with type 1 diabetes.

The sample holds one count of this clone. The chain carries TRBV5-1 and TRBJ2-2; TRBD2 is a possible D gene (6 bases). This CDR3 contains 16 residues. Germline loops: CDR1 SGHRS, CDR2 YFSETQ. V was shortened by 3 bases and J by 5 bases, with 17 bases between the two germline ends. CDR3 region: CASSSEFGSGTGELFF. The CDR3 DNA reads TGCGCCAGCAGCTCGGAGTTCGGGAGTGGAACCGGGGAGCTGTTTTTT.

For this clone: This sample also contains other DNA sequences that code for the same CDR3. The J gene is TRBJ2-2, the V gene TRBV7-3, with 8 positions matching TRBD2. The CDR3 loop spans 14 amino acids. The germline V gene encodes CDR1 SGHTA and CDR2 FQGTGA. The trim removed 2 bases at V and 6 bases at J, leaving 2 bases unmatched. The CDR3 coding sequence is TGTGCCAGCAGCTTAGGACTAGCAGCCGGGGAGCTGTTTTTT. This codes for CASSLGLAAGELFF.

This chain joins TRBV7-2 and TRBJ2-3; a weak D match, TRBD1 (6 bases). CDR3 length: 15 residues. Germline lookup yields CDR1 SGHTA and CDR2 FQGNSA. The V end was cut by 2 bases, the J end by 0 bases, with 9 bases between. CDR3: CASSLQGLSTDTQYF. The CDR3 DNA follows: TGTGCCAGCAGCTTACAGGGGCTGAGCACAGATACGCAGTATTTT.

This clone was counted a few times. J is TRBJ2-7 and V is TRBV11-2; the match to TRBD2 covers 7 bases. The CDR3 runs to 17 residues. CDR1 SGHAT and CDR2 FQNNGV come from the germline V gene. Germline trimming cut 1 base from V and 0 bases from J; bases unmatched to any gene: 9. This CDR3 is CASSLGSPSGTSYEQYF. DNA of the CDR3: TGTGCCAGCAGCTTAGGATCCCCTAGCGGCACCTCCTACGAGCAGTACTTC.

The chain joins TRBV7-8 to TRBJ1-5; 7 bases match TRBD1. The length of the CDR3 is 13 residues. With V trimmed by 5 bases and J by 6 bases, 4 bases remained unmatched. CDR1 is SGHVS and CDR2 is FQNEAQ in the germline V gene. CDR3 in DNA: TGTGCCAGCAGCGCCGGGACAGTTCAGCCCCAGCATTTT. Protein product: CASSAGTVQPQHF.

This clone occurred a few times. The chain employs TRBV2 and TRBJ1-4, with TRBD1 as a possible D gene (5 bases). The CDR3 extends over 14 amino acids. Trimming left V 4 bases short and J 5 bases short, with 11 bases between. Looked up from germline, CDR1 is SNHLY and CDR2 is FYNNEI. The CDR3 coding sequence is TGTGCCAGCAGTGGAAGGCAGGGAAATGAAAAACTGTTTTTT. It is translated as CASSGRQGNEKLFF.

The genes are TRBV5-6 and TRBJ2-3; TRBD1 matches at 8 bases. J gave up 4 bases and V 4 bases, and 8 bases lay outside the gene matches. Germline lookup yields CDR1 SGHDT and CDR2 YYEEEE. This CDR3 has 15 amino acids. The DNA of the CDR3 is TGTGCCAGCAGCCCGTACAGGGGGTCCCCAGATACGCAGTATTTT. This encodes CASSPYRGSPDTQYF.

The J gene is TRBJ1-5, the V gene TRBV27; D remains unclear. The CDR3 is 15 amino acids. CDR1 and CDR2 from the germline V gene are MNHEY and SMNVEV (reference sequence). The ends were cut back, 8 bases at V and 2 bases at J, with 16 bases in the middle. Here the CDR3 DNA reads TGTGCCAGCCGGTTGGGCTACCAACGCAATCAGCCCCAGCATTTT. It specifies CASRLGYQRNQPQHF.

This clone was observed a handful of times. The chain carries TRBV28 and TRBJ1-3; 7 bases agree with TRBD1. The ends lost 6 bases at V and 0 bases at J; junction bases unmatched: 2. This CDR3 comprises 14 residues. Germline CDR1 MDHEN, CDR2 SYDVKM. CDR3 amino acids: CASRSGGSGNTIYF. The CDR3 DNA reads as TGTGCCAGCAGGTCAGGGGGCTCTGGAAACACCATATATTTT.

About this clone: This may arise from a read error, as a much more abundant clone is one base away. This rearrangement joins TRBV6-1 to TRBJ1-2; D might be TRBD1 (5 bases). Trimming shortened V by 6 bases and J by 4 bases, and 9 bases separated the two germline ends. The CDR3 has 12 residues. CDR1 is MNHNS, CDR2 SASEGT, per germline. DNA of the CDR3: TGTGCCAGCAGCGAGACAGTCTATGGCTACACCTTC. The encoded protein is CASSETVYGYTF.

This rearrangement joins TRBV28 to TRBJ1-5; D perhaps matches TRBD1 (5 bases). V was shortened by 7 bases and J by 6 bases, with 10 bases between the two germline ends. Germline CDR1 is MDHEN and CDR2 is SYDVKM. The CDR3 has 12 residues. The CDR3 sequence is CASTRGGQPQHF. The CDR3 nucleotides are TGTGCCAGCACCCGGGGGGGTCAGCCCCAGCATTTT.

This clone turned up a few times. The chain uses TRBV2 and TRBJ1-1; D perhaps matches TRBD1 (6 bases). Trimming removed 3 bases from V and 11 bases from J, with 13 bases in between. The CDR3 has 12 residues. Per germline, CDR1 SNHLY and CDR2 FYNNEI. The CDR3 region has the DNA TGTGCCAGCAGTGACGGACAGCGCACGGCTTTCTTT. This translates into CASSDGQRTAFF.

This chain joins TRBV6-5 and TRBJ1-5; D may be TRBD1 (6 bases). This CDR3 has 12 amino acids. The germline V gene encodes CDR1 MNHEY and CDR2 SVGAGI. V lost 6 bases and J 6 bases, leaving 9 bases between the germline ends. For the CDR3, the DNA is TGTGCCAGCAGAGTACAGGGTCAGCCCCAGCATTTT. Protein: CASRVQGQPQHF.

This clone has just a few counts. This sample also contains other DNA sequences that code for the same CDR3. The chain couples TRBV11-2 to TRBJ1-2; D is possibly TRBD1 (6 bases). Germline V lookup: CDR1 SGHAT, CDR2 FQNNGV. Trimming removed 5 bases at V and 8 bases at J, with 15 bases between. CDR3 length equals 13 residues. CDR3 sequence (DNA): TGTGCCAGCAGCCCGGGGGGCGGTTCGGGCTACACCTTC. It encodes CASSPGGGSGYTF.

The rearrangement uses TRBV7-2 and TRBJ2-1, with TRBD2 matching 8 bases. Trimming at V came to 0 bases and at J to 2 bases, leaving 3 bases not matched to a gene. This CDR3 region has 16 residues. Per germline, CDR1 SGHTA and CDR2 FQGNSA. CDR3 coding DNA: TGTGCCAGCAGCTTAGCGGGAGCGGGAGCCTACAATGAGCAGTTCTTC. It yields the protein CASSLAGAGAYNEQFF.

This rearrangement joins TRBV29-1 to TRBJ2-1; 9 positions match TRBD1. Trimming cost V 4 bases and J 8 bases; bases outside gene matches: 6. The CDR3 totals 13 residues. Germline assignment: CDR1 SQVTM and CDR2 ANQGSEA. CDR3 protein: CSVGTGAGDEQFF. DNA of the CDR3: TGCAGCGTTGGGACAGGGGCAGGGGATGAGCAGTTCTTC.

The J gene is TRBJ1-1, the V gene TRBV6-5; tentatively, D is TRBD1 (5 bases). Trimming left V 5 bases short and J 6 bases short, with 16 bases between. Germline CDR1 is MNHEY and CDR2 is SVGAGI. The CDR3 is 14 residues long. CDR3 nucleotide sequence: TGTGCCAGCAGTGACCAAGACAGAGTGGCTGAAGCTTTCTTT. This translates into CASSDQDRVAEAFF.

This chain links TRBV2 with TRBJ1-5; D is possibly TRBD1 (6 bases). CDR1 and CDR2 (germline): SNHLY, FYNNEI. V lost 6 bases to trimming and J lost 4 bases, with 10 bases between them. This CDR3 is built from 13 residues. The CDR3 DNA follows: TGTGCCAGCAGGACAGGACAAAATCAGCCCCAGCATTTT. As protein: CASRTGQNQPQHF.

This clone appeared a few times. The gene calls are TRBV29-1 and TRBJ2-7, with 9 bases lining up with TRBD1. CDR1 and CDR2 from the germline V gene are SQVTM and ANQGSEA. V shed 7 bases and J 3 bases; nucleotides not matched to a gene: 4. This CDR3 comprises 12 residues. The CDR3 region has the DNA TGCAGCGCCGGGACAGGGCGCTACGAGCAGTACTTC. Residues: CSAGTGRYEQYF.

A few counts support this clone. The CDR3 coding sequence is TGTGCCAGCAGTTCTCATAACAGGGGCCTATCCTACGACGAGCAGTACTTC. The encoded protein is CASSSHNRGLSYDEQYF. J is TRBJ2-7 and V is TRBV28; 7 bases match TRBD1. The germline gives CDR1 MDHEN, CDR2 SYDVKM. With 4 bases clipped from V and 5 bases from J, the junction kept 17 bases outside the gene matches. The length of the CDR3 is 17 residues. Combining the CDR3 with reference TRBV28 and TRBJ2-7 gives the whole variable domain DVKVTQSSRYLVKRTGEKVFLECVQDMDHENMFWYRQDPGLGLRLIYFSYDVKMKEKGDIPEGYSVSREKKERFSLILESASTNQTSMYLCASSSHNRGLSYDEQYFGPGTRLTVT.

This CDR3 is CASSRVAFWEQFF. The CDR3 nucleotides read TGTGCCAGCAGCCGGGTGGCGTTCTGGGAGCAGTTCTTC. The chain is built from TRBV11-2 and TRBJ2-1; D not resolved. The CDR3 has 13 amino acids. Germline CDR1 and CDR2: SGHAT and FQNNGV. Trimming took off 5 bases at V and 10 bases at J, with 15 bases between the two ends.

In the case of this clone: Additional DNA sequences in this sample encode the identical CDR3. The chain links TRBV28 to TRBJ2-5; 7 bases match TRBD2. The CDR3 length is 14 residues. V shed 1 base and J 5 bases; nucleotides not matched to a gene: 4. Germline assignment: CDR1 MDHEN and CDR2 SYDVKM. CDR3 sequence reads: CASSLSGGGETQYF. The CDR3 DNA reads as TGTGCCAGCAGTTTATCGGGAGGAGGGGAGACCCAGTACTTC.

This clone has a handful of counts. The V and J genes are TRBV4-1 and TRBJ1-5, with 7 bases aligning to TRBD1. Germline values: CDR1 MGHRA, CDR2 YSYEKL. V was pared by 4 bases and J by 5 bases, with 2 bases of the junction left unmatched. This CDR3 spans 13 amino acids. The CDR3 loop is CASSLQGDQPQHF. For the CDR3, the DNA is TGCGCCAGCAGCCTGCAGGGGGATCAGCCCCAGCATTTT.

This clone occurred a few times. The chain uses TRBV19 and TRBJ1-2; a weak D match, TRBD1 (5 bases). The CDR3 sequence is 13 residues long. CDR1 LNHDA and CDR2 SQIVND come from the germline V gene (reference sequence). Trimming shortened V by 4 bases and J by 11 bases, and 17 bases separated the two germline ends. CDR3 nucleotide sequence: TGTGCCAGTAGTAAAAAATGGACAACTGAATACACCTTC. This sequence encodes CASSKKWTTEYTF.

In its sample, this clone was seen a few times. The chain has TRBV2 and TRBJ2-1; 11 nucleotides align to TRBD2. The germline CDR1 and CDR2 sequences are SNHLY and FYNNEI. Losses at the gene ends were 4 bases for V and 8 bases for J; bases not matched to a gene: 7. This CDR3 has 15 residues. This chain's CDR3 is CASSATSGTVDEQFF. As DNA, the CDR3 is TGTGCCAGCAGTGCGACTAGCGGGACAGTCGATGAGCAGTTCTTC.

The CDR3 loop reads CASSLLAGGPSNEQFF. The CDR3 DNA reads as TGTGCCAGCAGCTTACTAGCGGGAGGGCCCTCGAATGAGCAGTTCTTC. The chain employs TRBV11-3 and TRBJ2-1, with 12 bases aligning to TRBD2. CDR1 is SGHNT and CDR2 is YENEEA in the germline V gene. The V segment lost 2 bases and the J segment 7 bases; nucleotides outside the gene matches: 6. This CDR3 region has 16 residues.